This TCR beta chain was sequenced during a study of molecular identifiers for immune sequencing clone quantification. About this clonotype: This may be a read error: a much more frequent sequence differs by one nucleotide.

Germline trimming cut 1 base from V and 2 bases from J; bases unmatched to any gene: 22. Per the germline V gene, CDR1 is KGHSH and CDR2 is LQKENI. CDR3 size: 23 residues. TCRdb itself ran the PCR reads through MiXCR, one entry per CDR3 protein. The table shows under 100,000 distinct CDR3 sequences, with nearly 25% occurring only once. Sequencing libraries of naive CD8 cells derived from around 20,000 to 990,000 sorted cells with 10%, 30% or 50% RNA. The sequence came from a human donor in good health. Some libraries in this study had Jurkat cell RNA spiked in. This chain uses TRBV18 with TRBJ2-6, with 8 bases matching TRBD1. Sequenced material: naive CD8+ T cells from blood, with Jurkat cell RNA spiked in. Subset here: FACS-sorted CD8+CD4-CCR7+CD45RA+ naive T cells. The DNA of the CDR3 is TGTGCCAGCTCACCACGGGACAGGCTTGGGGGAACCCCAAAGGGAGCTGGGGCCAACGTCCTGACTTTC. Its translation is CASSPRDRLGGTPKGAGANVLTF.